The 27 T cell receptor beta chains below were found in one sample sequenced in a study of T cell repertoires in ileal Crohn's disease. Profiling relied on immunoSEQ multiplex PCR, and the TCRdb table lists in-frame clones only, not all of them. Here the sample spans around 15,000 clones, less than 85% being singletons. Source material: ileal tissue. These receptors were collected from an adult with Crohn's disease.

In this sample, this clone turned up once. The chain uses TRBV10-2 and TRBJ1-5; D unclear. In germline, CDR1 is WSHSY, CDR2 SAAADI. Trimming removed 2 bases at V and 0 bases at J, with 8 bases between. This CDR3 is built from 15 residues. CDR3 in amino acids: CASSERSYSNQPQHF. Here the CDR3 DNA reads TGCGCCAGCAGTGAGCGCAGTTATAGCAATCAGCCCCAGCATTTT.

The rearrangement uses TRBV19 and TRBJ2-3, with 15 bases that match TRBD2. The CDR3 extends over 17 amino acids. Looked up from germline, CDR1 is LNHDA and CDR2 is SQIVND (reference sequence). Trimming at V came to 5 bases and at J to 3 bases, leaving 6 bases not matched to a gene. The CDR3 DNA follows: TGTGCCAGTAGTGTACCGGGACTAGCGGGGGGTACAGATACGCAGTATTTT. Amino acids: CASSVPGLAGGTDTQYF.

The V and J genes are TRBV4-1 and TRBJ2-1, with 8 positions matching TRBD1. Losses at the gene ends were 4 bases for V and 5 bases for J; bases not matched to a gene: 7. Germline V CDR1 and CDR2: MGHRA, YSYEKL. The CDR3 consists of 15 residues. The CDR3: CASSPTQGADNEQFF. The CDR3 DNA reads as TGCGCCAGCAGCCCTACTCAGGGGGCTGACAATGAGCAGTTCTTC.

The V call is TRBV7-2, the J call TRBJ1-6; TRBD1 aligns across 11 bases. From germline, CDR1 is SGHTA and CDR2 FQGNSA. The junction had 7 bases not matched to a gene; V was cut back by 3 bases and J by 6 bases. The CDR3 length is 17 residues. The CDR3 loop reads CASSLRGQGVGNSPLHF. Here the CDR3 DNA reads TGTGCCAGCAGCTTGAGGGGACAGGGGGTTGGTAATTCACCCCTCCACTTT.

This chain joins TRBV7-3 and TRBJ2-1, with TRBD2 matching over 16 bases. Trimming at V came to 4 bases and at J to 8 bases, leaving 11 bases not matched to a gene. The CDR3 has 18 residues. Germline CDR1 is SGHTA and CDR2 is FQGTGA. The CDR3 region has the DNA TGTGCCAGCAGCTCAAATCCGGGACTAGCGGGGGGGAGTTATGAGCAGTTCTTC. Protein sequence: CASSSNPGLAGGSYEQFF.

The sample holds a few counts of this clone. V usage is TRBV11-2 and J usage is TRBJ1-2; no reliable D call. Trimming removed 2 bases from V and 4 bases from J, with 11 bases in between. Looked up from germline, CDR1 is SGHAT and CDR2 is FQNNGV. The CDR3 is 14 residues long. CDR3 sequence reads: CASSLSGSIYGYTF. CDR3 coding DNA: TGTGCCAGCAGCTTATCCGGGTCAATCTATGGCTACACCTTC.

The CDR3 DNA follows: TGTGCCAGCAGCTTGGAGGGGGATACGCAGTATTTT. Protein: CASSLEGDTQYF. V is TRBV5-4 and J is TRBJ2-3, with D possibly being TRBD1 (5 bases). V was pared by 0 bases and J by 6 bases, with 5 bases between. The CDR3 spans 12 residues. Germline V CDR1 and CDR2: SGHNT, YYREEE (reference sequence).

The chain has TRBV4-3 and TRBJ2-4, with D perhaps TRBD1 (6 bases). CDR1 and CDR2 from the germline V gene are LGHNA and YSLEER. With 0 bases removed from V and 15 bases from J, the gap between germline ends came to 15 bases. This CDR3 region has 13 residues. The DNA for the CDR3 is TGCGCCAGCAGCCAAGACCGGGGCAGGGGTTTGTACTTC. Its translation is CASSQDRGRGLYF.

This clone was detected only a few times. J is TRBJ1-6 and V is TRBV19; no clear D gene. Trimming stripped 5 bases from V and 9 bases from J, with 14 bases between. The germline gives CDR1 LNHDA, CDR2 SQIVND (reference sequence). This CDR3 contains 14 residues. For the CDR3, the DNA is TGTGCCAGTAGTGTTGGGCCCGGGAGTTCACCCCTCCACTTT. Encoded protein: CASSVGPGSSPLHF.

This chain links TRBV7-2 with TRBJ2-2, with 9 nucleotides matching TRBD2. Germline V CDR1 and CDR2: SGHTA, FQGNSA. Trimming removed 2 bases from V and 6 bases from J; junction bases left unmatched: 4. The CDR3 spans 15 residues. The CDR3 DNA is TGTGCCAGCAGCTTAATAGCGGGGGTTTCCGGGGAGCTGTTTTTT. Encoded protein: CASSLIAGVSGELFF.

The rearrangement joins TRBV7-9 to TRBJ1-1; TRBD1 might be the D (6 bases). In germline, CDR1 is SEHNR, CDR2 FQNEAQ (reference sequence). CDR3 length: 15 residues. Deletions cut 3 bases from V and 3 bases from J, with 14 bases between. The CDR3 spells CASSFDRLEDTEAFF. DNA for the CDR3: TGTGCCAGCAGCTTTGACAGGCTCGAGGACACTGAAGCTTTCTTT.

The V call is TRBV7-2, the J call TRBJ2-1; 9 positions agree with TRBD2. CDR1 is SGHTA and CDR2 is FQGNSA in the germline V gene. This CDR3 contains 15 residues. J gave up 7 bases and V 7 bases, and 11 bases lay outside the gene matches. The CDR3: CASKYVRGGLNEQFF. In DNA, the CDR3 is TGTGCCAGCAAATACGTGCGGGGGGGCCTGAATGAGCAGTTCTTC. The entire variable domain, with the rest obtained from reference TRBV7-2 and TRBJ2-1, is as follows: GAGVSQSPSNKVTEKGKDVELRCDPISGHTALYWYRQSLGQGLEFLIYFQGNSAPDKSGLPSDRFSAERTGGSVSTLTIQRTQQEDSAVYLCASKYVRGGLNEQFFGPGTRLTVL.

This clone has only one observation. This rearrangement joins TRBV15 to TRBJ1-6; no clear D gene. Germline V gene data show CDR1 as LNHNV and CDR2 as YYDKDF (reference sequence). Deletions cut 6 bases from V and 5 bases from J, with 11 bases between. This CDR3 contains 14 residues. As DNA, the CDR3 is TGTGCCACCAGGGAGGGCTGGGATAATTCACCCCTCCACTTT. This codes for CATREGWDNSPLHF.

The chain has TRBV2 and TRBJ1-2; 7 bases align to TRBD1. CDR1 and CDR2 (germline): SNHLY, FYNNEI. CDR3 length: 13 residues. V gave up 2 bases and J gave up 4 bases; unmatched junction bases: 1. The CDR3 sequence: CASSERGLYGYTF. CDR3 DNA sequence: TGTGCCAGCAGTGAAAGGGGGCTCTATGGCTACACCTTC.

The DNA for the CDR3 is TGTGCCACTACTCCGGGACAGTCAAGCAATCAGCCCCAGCATTTT. Its protein is CATTPGQSSNQPQHF. The chain recombines TRBV19 with TRBJ1-5, with 7 bases fitting TRBD1. Losses at the gene ends were 10 bases for V and 1 base for J; bases not matched to a gene: 10. CDR3 size: 15 residues. The germline V gene has CDR1 LNHDA and CDR2 SQIVND (reference sequence). Combining the CDR3 with reference TRBV19 and TRBJ1-5 gives the whole variable domain DGGITQSPKYLFRKEGQNVTLSCEQNLNHDAMYWYRQDPGQGLRLIYYSQIVNDFQKGDIAEGYSVSREKKESFPLTVTSAQKNPTAFYLCATTPGQSSNQPQHFGDGTRLSIL.

This clone was seen once. Other nucleotide sequences in the sample specify the same CDR3. The chain uses TRBV7-9 and TRBJ1-6, with 8 bases identical to TRBD1. The CDR3 sequence is 16 residues long. With V trimmed by 5 bases and J by 3 bases, 6 bases remained unmatched. The V gene's germline CDR1 is SEHNR and CDR2 FQNEAQ (reference sequence). CDR3 nucleotides: TGTGCCAGCAGCCTTGGACAGGGCTTCTATAATTCACCCCTCCACTTT. Translation: CASSLGQGFYNSPLHF.

This clone was counted a few times. V and J are TRBV4-3 and TRBJ1-6; tentative D call: TRBD1 (5 bases). This CDR3 is 17 amino acids long. Looked up from germline, CDR1 is LGHNA and CDR2 is YSLEER. The V and J ends lost 4 bases and 5 bases respectively, with 18 bases between them. The CDR3 bases are TGCGCCAGCAGCCGAAGGCCCGCAGACAGCGATAATTCACCCCTCCACTTT. Translated: CASSRRPADSDNSPLHF.

This rearrangement joins TRBV27 to TRBJ1-2; 7 bases are shared with TRBD1. V gave up 2 bases and J gave up 8 bases; unmatched junction bases: 14. This CDR3 is 16 amino acids long. Per germline, CDR1 MNHEY and CDR2 SMNVEV (reference sequence). The CDR3 is CASSLRAGQALRGYTF. The CDR3 nucleotides are TGTGCCAGCAGTTTAAGGGCCGGACAGGCCCTGAGAGGCTACACCTTC.

The table lists this clone with a few counts. The chain carries TRBV5-1 and TRBJ1-6, with D perhaps matching TRBD1 (6 bases). This CDR3 is built from 15 residues. Germline CDR1 SGHRS, CDR2 YFSETQ. V was pared by 5 bases and J by 7 bases, with 16 bases between. CDR3 DNA: TGCGCCAGCAGTGACAAAGGGGGTTCCAATTCACCCCTCCACTTT. This gives the protein CASSDKGGSNSPLHF.

V is TRBV4-2 and J is TRBJ1-4; D is uncertain. This CDR3 spans 17 amino acids. Germline CDR1 is LGHNA and CDR2 is YNFKEQ. The V and J ends lost 1 base and 0 bases respectively, with 12 bases between them. CDR3 in DNA: TGTGCCAGCAGCCAAGTTTTGGTCGGGGCAACTAATGAAAAACTGTTTTTT. Amino acids: CASSQVLVGATNEKLFF.

A word on this clone: Mismatch with germline at one junction end may stem from a read error. Other nucleotide sequences in the sample specify the same CDR3. The chain carries TRBV5-6 and TRBJ2-5, with TRBD1 as a possible D gene (5 bases). Germline CDR1 SGHDT, CDR2 YYEEEE. This CDR3 spans 14 amino acids. DNA for the CDR3: TGTGCCAGCAGCCCTGGGGCCGGGCGAGAGACTCAGTACTTC. Encoded protein: CASSPGAGRETQYF.

The chain couples TRBV5-1 to TRBJ2-7, with 7 positions matching TRBD1. The ends lost 4 bases at V and 5 bases at J; junction bases unmatched: 12. This CDR3 comprises 15 residues. In germline, CDR1 is SGHRS, CDR2 YFSETQ. The CDR3 region has the DNA TGCGCCAGCAGCCGCCGGGACAGAAGGCTAGACGAGCAGTACTTC. Translating it yields CASSRRDRRLDEQYF.

This chain joins TRBV29-1 and TRBJ1-1; no clear D. Germline V gene data show CDR1 as SQVTM and CDR2 as ANQGSEA. V was clipped by 7 bases and J by 3 bases, with 6 bases between them. The CDR3 length is 10 residues. The CDR3 DNA reads TGCAGCGCTGTTTACACTGAAGCTTTCTTT. Translation: CSAVYTEAFF. Supplemented by reference TRBV29-1 and TRBJ1-1, the full variable domain reads SAVISQKPSRDICQRGTSLTIQCQVDSQVTMMFWYRQQPGQSLTLIATANQGSEATYESGFVIDKFPISRPNLTFSTLTVSNMSPEDSSIYLCSAVYTEAFFGQGTRLTVV.

V and J are TRBV19 and TRBJ2-2; D remains unclear. V shed 7 bases and J shed 5 bases, with 11 bases lying between them. CDR1 and CDR2 (germline): LNHDA, SQIVND (reference sequence). The CDR3 runs to 13 residues. The DNA of the CDR3 is TGTGCCAGTACCCCGACTGGGACCGGGGAGCTGTTTTTT. Translation: CASTPTGTGELFF.

This rearrangement joins TRBV5-1 to TRBJ1-6, with 7 positions matching TRBD1. CDR3 size: 14 residues. J lost 10 bases, V lost 3 bases, and 7 bases had no gene match. CDR1 and CDR2 (germline): SGHRS, YFSETQ. The chain's CDR3 is CASSWGQYFSPLHF. In DNA, the CDR3 is TGCGCCAGCAGCTGGGGACAGTATTTCTCACCCCTCCACTTT.

This chain uses TRBV19 with TRBJ1-5, with TRBD1 identical over 7 bases. Germline V lookup: CDR1 LNHDA, CDR2 SQIVND (reference sequence). V lost 4 bases, J lost 1 base, and 7 bases stayed unmatched. The CDR3 contains 16 residues. The CDR3, as DNA: TGTGCCAGTAGTACAGACAGGGTCTTAAGCAATCAGCCCCAGCATTTT. Translated: CASSTDRVLSNQPQHF.

This clone showed up just once. The chain uses TRBV7-2 and TRBJ2-5, with D unclear. The CDR3 spans 14 residues. Between the trimmed V and J ends, which lost 1 base and 1 base, there was a span of 7 bases. Germline values: CDR1 SGHTA, CDR2 FQGNSA. CDR3 protein: CASSLGLVQETQYF. The CDR3 nucleotides are TGTGCCAGCAGCTTAGGCCTAGTCCAAGAGACCCAGTACTTC. Based on the CDR3 plus reference TRBV7-2 and TRBJ2-5, the full variable domain is GAGVSQSPSNKVTEKGKDVELRCDPISGHTALYWYRQSLGQGLEFLIYFQGNSAPDKSGLPSDRFSAERTGGSVSTLTIQRTQQEDSAVYLCASSLGLVQETQYFGPGTRLLVL.